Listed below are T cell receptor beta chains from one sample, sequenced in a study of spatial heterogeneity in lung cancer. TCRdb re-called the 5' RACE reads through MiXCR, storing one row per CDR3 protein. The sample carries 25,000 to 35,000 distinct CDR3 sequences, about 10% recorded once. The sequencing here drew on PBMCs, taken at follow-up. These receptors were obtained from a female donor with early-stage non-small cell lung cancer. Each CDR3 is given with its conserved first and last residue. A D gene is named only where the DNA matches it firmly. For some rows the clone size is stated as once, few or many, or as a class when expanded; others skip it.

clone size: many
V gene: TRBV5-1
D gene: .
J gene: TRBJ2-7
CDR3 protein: CASSSGPTYEQYF
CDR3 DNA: TGCGCCAGCAGCTCGGGCCCAACCTACGAGCAGTACTTC

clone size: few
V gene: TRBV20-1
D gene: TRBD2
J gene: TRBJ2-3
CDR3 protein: CSARSFRGSGGTDTQYF
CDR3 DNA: TGCAGTGCTAGAAGCTTCAGGGGTAGCGGGGGCACAGATACGCAGTATTTT

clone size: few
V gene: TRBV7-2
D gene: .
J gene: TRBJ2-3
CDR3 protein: CASSQSWGTDTQYF
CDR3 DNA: TGTGCCAGCAGCCAGTCGTGGGGCACAGATACGCAGTATTTT

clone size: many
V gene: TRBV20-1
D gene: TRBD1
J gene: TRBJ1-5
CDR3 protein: CSGTGNSNQPQHF
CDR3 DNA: TGCAGTGGGACAGGGAATAGCAATCAGCCCCAGCATTTT

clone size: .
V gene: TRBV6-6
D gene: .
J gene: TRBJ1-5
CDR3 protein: CASNTGLAYSNQPQHF
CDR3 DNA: TGTGCCAGCAATACAGGGCTGGCTTATAGCAATCAGCCCCAGCATTTT

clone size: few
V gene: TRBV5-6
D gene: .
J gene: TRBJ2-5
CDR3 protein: CASSFSGAGETQYF
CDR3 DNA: TGTGCCAGCAGCTTTTCTGGCGCGGGGGAGACCCAGTACTTC

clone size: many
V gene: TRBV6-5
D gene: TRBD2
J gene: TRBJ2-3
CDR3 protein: CASSPFLSGASTDTQYF
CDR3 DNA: TGTGCCAGCAGTCCTTTCCTTAGCGGGGCTAGCACAGATACGCAGTATTTT

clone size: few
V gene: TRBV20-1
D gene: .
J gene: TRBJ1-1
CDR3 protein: CSAPRGEFGEAFF
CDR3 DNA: TGCAGTGCCCCCCGGGGGGAGTTCGGTGAAGCTTTCTTT

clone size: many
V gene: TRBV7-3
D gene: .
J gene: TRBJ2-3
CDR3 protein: CASSLRSTLEDTQYF
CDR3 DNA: TGTGCCAGCAGCTTACGTTCCACCTTAGAAGATACGCAGTATTTT

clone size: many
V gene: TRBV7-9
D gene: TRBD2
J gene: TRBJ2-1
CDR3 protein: CASSLGSGGFEQFF
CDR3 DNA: TGTGCCAGCAGCTTGGGTAGCGGGGGATTTGAGCAGTTCTTC

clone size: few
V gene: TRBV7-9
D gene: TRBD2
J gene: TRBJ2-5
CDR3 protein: CASSLLGKPGLAGAF
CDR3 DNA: TGTGCCAGCAGCTTATTGGGTAAACCGGGACTAGCGGGGGCCTTC

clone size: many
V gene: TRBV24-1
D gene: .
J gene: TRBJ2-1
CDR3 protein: CATSDSGYYNEQFF
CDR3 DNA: TGTGCCACCAGTGATTCTGGGTATTACAATGAGCAGTTCTTC

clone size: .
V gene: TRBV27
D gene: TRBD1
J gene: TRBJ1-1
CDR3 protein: CASSAHPGGAEAFF
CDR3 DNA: TGTGCCAGCAGTGCCCATCCAGGGGGAGCTGAAGCTTTCTTT

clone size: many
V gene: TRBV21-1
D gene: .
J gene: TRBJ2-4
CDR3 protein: CASKAPAGYF
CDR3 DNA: TGTGCCAGCAAGGCCCCTGCCGGGTACTTC

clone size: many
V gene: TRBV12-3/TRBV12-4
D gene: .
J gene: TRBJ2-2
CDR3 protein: CASDLGGPNTGELFF
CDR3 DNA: TGTGCCAGCGACTTGGGGGGACCGAACACCGGGGAGCTGTTTTTT

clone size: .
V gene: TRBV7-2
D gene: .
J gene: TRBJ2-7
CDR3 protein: CASSPGGQRYEQYF
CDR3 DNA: TGTGCCAGCAGCCCGGGTGGACAACGCTACGAGCAGTACTTC

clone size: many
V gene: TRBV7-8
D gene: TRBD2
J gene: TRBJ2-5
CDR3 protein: CASSLASGGLQETQYF
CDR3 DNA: TGTGCCAGCAGCTTAGCGAGCGGGGGACTACAAGAGACCCAGTACTTC

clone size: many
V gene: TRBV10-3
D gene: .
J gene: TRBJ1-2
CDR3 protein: CAISGGPRLSGYGYTF
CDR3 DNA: TGTGCCATCAGTGGGGGACCGAGGCTGTCGGGCTATGGCTACACCTTC

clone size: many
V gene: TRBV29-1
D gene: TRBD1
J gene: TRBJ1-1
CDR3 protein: CSVEDGQAEAFF
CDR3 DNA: TGCAGCGTTGAAGATGGACAGGCCGAAGCTTTCTTT

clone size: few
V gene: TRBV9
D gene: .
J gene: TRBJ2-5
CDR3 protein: CASSSRDFNAGTQYF
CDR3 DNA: TGTGCCAGCAGCTCCCGGGACTTCAACGCGGGGACCCAGTACTTC

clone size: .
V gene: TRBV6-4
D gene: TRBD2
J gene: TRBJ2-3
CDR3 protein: CASSDSGTSGTDTQYF
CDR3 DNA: TGTGCCAGCAGTGACTCCGGGACTAGCGGCACAGATACGCAGTATTTT

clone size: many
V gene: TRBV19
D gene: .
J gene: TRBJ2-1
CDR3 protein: CASSIAGTYNEQFF
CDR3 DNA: TGTGCCAGTAGTATAGCGGGGACCTACAATGAGCAGTTCTTC

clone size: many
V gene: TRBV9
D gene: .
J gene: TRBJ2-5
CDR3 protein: CASSVEGGLQETQYF
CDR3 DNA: TGTGCCAGCAGCGTAGAGGGCGGGCTGCAAGAGACCCAGTACTTC

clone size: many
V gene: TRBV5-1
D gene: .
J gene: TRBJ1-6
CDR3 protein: CASSLGPGSSYNSPLHF
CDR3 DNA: TGCGCCAGCAGCTTGGGGCCAGGGAGCTCCTATAATTCACCCCTCCACTTT

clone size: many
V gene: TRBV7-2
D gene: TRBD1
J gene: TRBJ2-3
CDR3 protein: CASSPRDRPSPETDTQYF
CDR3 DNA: TGTGCCAGCAGCCCCCGGGACAGGCCAAGCCCTGAAACAGATACGCAGTATTTT

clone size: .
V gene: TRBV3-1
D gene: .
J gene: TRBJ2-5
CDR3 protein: CASSPKFGETQYF
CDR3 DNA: TGTGCCAGCAGCCCCAAGTTCGGGGAGACCCAGTACTTC

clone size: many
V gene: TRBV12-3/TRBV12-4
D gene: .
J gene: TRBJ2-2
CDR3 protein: CASSFLGNTGELFF
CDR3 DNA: TGTGCCAGCAGTTTCTTGGGGAACACCGGGGAGCTGTTTTTT

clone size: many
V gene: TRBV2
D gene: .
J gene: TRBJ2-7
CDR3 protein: CASSENFQWGPDYEQYF
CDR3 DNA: TGTGCCAGCAGTGAAAATTTCCAGTGGGGCCCGGACTACGAGCAGTACTTC

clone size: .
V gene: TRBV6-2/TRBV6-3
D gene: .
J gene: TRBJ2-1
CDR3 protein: CASNRLGNYNEQFF
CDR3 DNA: TGTGCCAGCAATCGACTTGGTAACTACAATGAGCAGTTCTTC

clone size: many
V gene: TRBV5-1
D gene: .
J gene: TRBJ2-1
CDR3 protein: CASSFGQSYNEQFF
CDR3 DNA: TGCGCCAGCAGCTTCGGACAGTCCTACAATGAGCAGTTCTTC

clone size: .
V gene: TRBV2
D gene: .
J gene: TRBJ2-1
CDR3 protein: CASLGITDQNSYNEQFF
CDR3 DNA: TGTGCCAGCCTTGGGATTACCGATCAAAACTCCTACAATGAGCAGTTCTTC

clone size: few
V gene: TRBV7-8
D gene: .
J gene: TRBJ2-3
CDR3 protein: CASSLTGSGTDTQYF
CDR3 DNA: TGTGCCAGCAGCTTAACGGGGAGTGGCACAGATACGCAGTATTTT

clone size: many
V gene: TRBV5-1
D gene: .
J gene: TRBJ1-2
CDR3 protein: CASSGAQSYGYTF
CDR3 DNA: TGCGCCAGCAGCGGGGCACAGAGCTATGGCTACACCTTC

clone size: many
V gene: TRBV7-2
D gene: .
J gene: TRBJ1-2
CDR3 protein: CASSSRQHGFHGYTF
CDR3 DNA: TGTGCCAGCAGCTCGAGACAGCACGGGTTTCATGGCTACACCTTC

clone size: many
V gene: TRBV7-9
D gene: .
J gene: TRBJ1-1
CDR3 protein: CASSFDTNTEAFF
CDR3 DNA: TGTGCCAGCAGCTTCGACACGAACACTGAAGCTTTCTTT

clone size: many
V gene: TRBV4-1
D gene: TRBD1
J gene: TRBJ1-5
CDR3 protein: CASSLGQTDQPQHF
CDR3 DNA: TGCGCCAGCAGCCTGGGACAGACAGATCAGCCCCAGCATTTT